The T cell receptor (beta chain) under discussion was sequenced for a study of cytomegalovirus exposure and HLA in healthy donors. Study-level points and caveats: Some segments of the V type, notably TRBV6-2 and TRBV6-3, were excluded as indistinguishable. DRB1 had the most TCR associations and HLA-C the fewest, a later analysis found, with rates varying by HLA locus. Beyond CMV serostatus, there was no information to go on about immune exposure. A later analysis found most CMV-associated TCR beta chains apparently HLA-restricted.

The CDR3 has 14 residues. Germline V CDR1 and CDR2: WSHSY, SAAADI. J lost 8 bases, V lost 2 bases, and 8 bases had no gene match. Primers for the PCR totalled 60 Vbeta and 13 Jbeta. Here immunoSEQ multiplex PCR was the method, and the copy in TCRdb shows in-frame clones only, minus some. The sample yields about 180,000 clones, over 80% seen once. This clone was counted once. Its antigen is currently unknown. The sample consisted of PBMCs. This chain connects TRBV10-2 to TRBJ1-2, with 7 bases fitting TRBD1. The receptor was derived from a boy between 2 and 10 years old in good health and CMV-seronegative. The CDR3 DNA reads TGCGCCAGCAGTGAGCCGGGACAGTCTATGGGCTACACCTTC. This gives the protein CASSEPGQSMGYTF.